The clone carrying this T cell receptor (beta chain) was seen repeatedly, ten times or more. The junction departs from germline at one end; a sequencing error may be responsible. The data stem from a study of shared clonotypes between healthy human individuals. Only Caucasian adults living in Nashville, Tennessee served as donors. The germline gives CDR1 MDHEN, CDR2 SYDVKM. The CDR3 loop spans 11 amino acids. Assay used: immunoSEQ multiplex PCR; TCRdb lists only in-frame clones, some missing. The sample lists about 230,000 clones, 60% to 70% occurring once. The TCR sequence derives from a man aged 30 to 45 in good health. The gene calls are TRBV28 and TRBJ2-7; TRBD1 matches at 8 bases. Sequencing was performed on memory CD4+ T cells sorted from blood. Subset noted: CD45RA-negative fraction. CDR3 sequence: CASSETMDRAF. The CDR3 DNA reads as TGTGCCAGCAGTGAGACGATGGACAGGGCATTC.